A single T cell receptor (beta chain) is shown here with its context. Its antigen is unknown. The sample belongs to a study of cytomegalovirus exposure and HLA in healthy donors. Study conclusions and caveats: In a later analysis, across HLA loci, associated TCR counts were highest for DRB1, lowest for HLA-C.

This CDR3 has 14 amino acids. Germline V gene lookup returns CDR1 MNHEY and CDR2 SVGAGI. V dropped 6 bases and J dropped 7 bases, with 13 bases sitting between them. Both 60 Vbeta primers and 13 Jbeta primers went into the PCR. Produced via immunoSEQ multiplex PCR; TCRdb's table is partial and in-frame only. The sample comprises 130,000 or so clones, approximately 61% of which are singletons, and 2% to 2.5% rests with the top ten. The receptor comes from a middle-aged woman in good health and CMV-seronegative. The chain couples TRBV6-5 to TRBJ1-6; the D gene is possibly TRBD1 (6 bases). Input material: PBMCs. This CDR3 is CASRPTGRNSPLHF. CDR3 in DNA: TGTGCCAGCAGACCGACAGGTCGGAATTCACCCCTCCACTTT.